This T cell receptor (beta chain) was captured by sequencing in a study of T cell changes during pregnancy in multiple sclerosis. Clones were read by immunoSEQ multiplex PCR, and TCRdb kept only the in-frame ones, dropping some. The top ten hold more than 1.5% of the sample, which has 100,000 or so clones, over 85% seen once. Trimming stripped 3 bases from V and 10 bases from J, with 14 bases between. The CDR3 spans 13 residues. Germline CDR1 SGHRS, CDR2 YFSETQ. The rearrangement joins TRBV5-1 to TRBJ2-1; D is possibly TRBD1 (6 bases). The source material was peripheral blood, sampled after pregnancy. The source is a female donor in good health, enrolled as a control in a pregnancy study. The CDR3 bases are TGCGCCAGCAGCTCCCGGCAGGACAGCGAGCAGTTCTTC. As protein: CASSSRQDSEQFF.